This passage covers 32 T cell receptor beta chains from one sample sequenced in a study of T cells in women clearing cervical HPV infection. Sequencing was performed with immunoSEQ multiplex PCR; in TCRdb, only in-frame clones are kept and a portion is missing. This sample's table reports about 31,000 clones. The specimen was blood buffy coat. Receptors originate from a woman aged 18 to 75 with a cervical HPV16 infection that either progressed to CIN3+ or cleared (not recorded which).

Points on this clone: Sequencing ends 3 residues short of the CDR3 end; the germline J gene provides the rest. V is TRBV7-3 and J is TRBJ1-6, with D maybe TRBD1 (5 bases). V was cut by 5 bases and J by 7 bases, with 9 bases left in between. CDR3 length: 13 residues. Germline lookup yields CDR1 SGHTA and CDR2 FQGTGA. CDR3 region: CASSRTGNSPLHF. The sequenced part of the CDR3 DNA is TGTGCCAGCAGCCGAACAGGAAATTCACCC.

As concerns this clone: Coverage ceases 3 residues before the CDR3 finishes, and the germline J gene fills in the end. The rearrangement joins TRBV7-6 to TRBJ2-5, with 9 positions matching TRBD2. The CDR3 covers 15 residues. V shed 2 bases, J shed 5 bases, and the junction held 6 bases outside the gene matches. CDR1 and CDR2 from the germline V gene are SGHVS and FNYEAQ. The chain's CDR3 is CASSLNSGGTETQYF. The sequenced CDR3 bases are TGTGCCAGCAGCTTAAATAGCGGGGGTACGGAGACC.

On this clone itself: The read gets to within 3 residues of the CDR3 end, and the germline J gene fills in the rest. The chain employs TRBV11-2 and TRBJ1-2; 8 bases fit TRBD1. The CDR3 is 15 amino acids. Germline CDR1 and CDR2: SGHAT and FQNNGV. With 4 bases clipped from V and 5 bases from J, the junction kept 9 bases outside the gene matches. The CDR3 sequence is CASSSPGTGRYGYTF. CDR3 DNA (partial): TGTGCCAGCAGCTCTCCCGGGACAGGACGTTATGGC.

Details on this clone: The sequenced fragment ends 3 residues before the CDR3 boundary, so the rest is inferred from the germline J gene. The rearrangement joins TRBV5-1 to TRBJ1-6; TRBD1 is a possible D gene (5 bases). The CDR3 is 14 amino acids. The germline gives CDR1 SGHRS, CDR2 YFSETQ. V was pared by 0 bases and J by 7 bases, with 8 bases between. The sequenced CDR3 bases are TGCGCCAGCAGCTTGGACAGGCCCAATTCACCC. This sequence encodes CASSLDRPNSP. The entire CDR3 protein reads CASSLDRPNSPLHF.

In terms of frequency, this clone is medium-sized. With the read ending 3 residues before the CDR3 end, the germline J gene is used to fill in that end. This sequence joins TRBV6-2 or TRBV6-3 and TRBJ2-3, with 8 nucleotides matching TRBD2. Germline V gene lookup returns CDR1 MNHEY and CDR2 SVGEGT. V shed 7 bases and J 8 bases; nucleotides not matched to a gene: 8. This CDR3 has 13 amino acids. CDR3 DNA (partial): TGTGCCAGCACGGGACTAGACGACGTTACG. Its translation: CASTGLDDVT. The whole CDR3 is CASTGLDDVTQYF.

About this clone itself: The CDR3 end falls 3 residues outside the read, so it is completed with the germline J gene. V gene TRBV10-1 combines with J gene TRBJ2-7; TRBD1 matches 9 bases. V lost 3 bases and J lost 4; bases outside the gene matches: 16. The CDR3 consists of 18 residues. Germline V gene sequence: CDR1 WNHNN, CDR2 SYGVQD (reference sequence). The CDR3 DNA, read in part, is TGCGCCAGCAGTGACCCGGAGGGACAGGGAGATACATCGTACGAG. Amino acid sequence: CASSDPEGQGDTSYE. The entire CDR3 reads CASSDPEGQGDTSYEQYF.

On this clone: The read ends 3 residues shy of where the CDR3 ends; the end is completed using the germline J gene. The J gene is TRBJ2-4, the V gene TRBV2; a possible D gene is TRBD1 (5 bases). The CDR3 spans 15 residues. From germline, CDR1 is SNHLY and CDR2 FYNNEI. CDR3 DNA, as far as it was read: TGTGCCAGCAGTGAAGCCAGGGAAATAGGCAATGGT. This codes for CASSEAREIGNG. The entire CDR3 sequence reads CASSEAREIGNGQYF.

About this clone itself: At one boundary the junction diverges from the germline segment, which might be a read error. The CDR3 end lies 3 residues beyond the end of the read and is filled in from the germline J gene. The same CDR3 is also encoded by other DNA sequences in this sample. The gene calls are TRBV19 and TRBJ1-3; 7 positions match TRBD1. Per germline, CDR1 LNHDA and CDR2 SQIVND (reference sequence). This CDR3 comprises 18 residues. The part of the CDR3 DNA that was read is TGTGCCAGTAAGGCAGGGAAGGGGGCTAAAAGGCCTGGAAACACG. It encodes CASKAGKGAKRPGNT. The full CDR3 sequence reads CASKAGKGAKRPGNTIYF.

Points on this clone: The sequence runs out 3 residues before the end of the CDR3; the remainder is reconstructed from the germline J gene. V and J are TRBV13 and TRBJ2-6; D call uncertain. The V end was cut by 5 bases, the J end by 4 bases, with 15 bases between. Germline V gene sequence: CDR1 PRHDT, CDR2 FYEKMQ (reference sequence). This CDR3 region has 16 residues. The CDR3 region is CASSPLENWGANVLTF. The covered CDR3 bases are TGTGCCAGCAGCCCCCTCGAAAACTGGGGGGCCAACGTC.

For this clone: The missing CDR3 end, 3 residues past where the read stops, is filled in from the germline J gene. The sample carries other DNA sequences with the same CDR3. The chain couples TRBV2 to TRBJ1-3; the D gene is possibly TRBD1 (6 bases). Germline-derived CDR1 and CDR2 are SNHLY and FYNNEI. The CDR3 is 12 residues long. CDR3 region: CASSLEHGTIYF. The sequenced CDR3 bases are TGTGCCAGCAGTCTAGAACACGGGACA.

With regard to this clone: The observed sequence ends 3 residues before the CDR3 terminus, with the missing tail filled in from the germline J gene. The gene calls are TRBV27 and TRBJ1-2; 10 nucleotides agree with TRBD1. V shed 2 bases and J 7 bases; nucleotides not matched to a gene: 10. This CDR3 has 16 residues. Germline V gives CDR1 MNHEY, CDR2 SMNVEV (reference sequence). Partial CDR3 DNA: TGTGCCAGCAGTTTAGGAGGGGGACAGGGGAATGCTGGC. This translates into CASSLGGGQGNAG. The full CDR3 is CASSLGGGQGNAGYTF.

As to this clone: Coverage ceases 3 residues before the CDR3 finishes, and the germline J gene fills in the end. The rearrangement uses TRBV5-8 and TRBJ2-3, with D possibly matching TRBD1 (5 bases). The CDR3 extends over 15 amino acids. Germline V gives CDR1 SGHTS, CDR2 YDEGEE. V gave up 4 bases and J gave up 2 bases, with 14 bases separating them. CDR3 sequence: CASSQGPSHTDTQYF. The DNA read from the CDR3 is TGTGCCAGCAGCCAGGGCCCGTCACACACAGATACG.

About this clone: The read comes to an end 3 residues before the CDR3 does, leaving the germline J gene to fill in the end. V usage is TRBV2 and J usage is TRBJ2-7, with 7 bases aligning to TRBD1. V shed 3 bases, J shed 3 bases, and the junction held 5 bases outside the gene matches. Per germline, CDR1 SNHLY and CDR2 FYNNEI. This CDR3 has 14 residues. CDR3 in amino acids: CASSEKQGYYEQYF. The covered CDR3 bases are TGTGCCAGCAGTGAGAAACAGGGGTACTACGAG.

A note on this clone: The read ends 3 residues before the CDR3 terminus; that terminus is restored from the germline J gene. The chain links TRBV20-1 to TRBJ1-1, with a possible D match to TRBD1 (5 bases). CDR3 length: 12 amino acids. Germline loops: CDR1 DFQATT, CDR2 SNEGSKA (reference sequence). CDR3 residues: CSARPGLQAAFF. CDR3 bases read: TGCAGTGCCCGTCCCGGGTTACAGGCA.

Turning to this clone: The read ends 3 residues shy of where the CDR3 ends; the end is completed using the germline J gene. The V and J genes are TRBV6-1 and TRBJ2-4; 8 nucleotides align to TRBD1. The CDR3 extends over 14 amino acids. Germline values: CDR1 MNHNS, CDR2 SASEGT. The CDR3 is CASSATGDNYGQYF. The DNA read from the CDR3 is TGTGCCAGCAGTGCGACAGGGGACAACTATGGT.

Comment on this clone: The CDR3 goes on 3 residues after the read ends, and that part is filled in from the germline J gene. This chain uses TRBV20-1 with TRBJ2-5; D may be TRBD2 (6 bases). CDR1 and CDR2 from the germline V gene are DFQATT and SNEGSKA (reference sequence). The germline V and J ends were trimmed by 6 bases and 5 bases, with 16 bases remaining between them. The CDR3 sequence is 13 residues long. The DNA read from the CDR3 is TGCAGTGCCCAACGGGGGAGCGCGGAGACC. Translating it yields CSAQRGSAET. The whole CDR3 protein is CSAQRGSAETQYF.

The CDR3 DNA, read in part, is TGTGCCAGTAGCACCTCGACAAATCAGAACACCGGGGAG. Translation: CASSTSTNQNTGE. The whole CDR3 protein reads CASSTSTNQNTGELFF. The genes are TRBV19 and TRBJ2-2, with no clear D. Read data end 3 residues before the CDR3 end; the end is taken from the germline J gene. The CDR3 has 16 amino acids. V was shortened by 6 bases and J by 1 base, with 15 bases between the two germline ends. CDR1 is LNHDA, CDR2 SQIVND, per germline (reference sequence).

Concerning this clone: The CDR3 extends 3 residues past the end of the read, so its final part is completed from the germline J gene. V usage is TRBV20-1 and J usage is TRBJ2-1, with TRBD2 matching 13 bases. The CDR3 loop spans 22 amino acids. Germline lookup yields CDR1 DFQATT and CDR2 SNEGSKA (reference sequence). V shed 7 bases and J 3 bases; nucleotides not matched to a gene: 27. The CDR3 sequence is CSVRVRGTSGASRVTHYNEQFF. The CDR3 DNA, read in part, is TGCAGTGTTAGGGTGAGGGGGACTAGCGGGGCCAGCCGGGTGACCCACTACAATGAG.

Partial CDR3 DNA: TGTGCCAGTAGTATACGTGGGGCAACTAATGAAAAG. Amino acid sequence: CASSIRGATNEK. From start to end, the CDR3 is CASSIRGATNEKLFF. The V and J genes are TRBV19 and TRBJ2-2; maybe TRBD1 (5 bases). The CDR3 end lies 3 residues beyond the end of the read and is filled in from the germline J gene. The CDR3 consists of 15 residues. Germline V gene data show CDR1 as LNHDA and CDR2 as SQIVND (reference sequence).

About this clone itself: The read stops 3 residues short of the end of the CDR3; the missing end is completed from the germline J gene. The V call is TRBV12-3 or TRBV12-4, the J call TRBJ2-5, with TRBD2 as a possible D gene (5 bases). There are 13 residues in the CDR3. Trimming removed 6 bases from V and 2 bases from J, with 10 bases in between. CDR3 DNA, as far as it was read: TGTGCCAGCAGGGACGGGGTTCAAGAGACC. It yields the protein CASRDGVQET. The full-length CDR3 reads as CASRDGVQETQYF.

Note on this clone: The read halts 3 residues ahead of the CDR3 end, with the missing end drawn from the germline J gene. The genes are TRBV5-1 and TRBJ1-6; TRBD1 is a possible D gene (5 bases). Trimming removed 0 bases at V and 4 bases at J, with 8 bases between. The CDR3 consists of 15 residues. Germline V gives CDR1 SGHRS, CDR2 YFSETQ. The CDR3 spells CASSLGQNYNSPLHF. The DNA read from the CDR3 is TGCGCCAGCAGCTTGGGACAGAATTATAATTCACCC.

The CDR3 reads CASSLDREETQYF. The sequenced CDR3 bases are TGTGCCAGCAGTTTGGACAGGGAAGAGACC. The chain links TRBV12-3 or TRBV12-4 to TRBJ2-5, with 8 bases that match TRBD1. Read coverage stops 3 residues before the CDR3 terminus; the germline J gene supplies the remainder. The CDR3 contains 13 residues. J lost 3 bases, V lost 3 bases, and 0 bases had no gene match.

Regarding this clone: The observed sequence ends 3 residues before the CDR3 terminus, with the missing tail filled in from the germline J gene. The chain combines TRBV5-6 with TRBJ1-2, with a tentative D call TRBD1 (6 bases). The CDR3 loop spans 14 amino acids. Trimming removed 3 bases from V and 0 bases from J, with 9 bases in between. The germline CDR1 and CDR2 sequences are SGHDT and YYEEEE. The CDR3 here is CASSWGGPNYGYTF. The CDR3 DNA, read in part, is TGTGCCAGCAGCTGGGGGGGGCCTAACTATGGC.

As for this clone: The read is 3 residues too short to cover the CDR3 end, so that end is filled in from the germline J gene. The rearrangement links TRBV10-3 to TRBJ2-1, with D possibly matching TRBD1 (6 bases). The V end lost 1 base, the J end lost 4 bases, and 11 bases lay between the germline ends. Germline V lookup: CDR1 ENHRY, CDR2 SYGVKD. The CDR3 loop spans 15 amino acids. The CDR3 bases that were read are TGTGCCATCAGTGAGTTTTCGACAGGATACAATGAG. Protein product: CAISEFSTGYNE. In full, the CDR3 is CAISEFSTGYNEQFF.

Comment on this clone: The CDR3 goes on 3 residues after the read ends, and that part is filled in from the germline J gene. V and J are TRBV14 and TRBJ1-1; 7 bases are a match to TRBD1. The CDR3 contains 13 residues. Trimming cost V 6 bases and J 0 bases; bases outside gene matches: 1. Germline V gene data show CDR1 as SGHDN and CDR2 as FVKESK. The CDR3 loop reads CASRDRVNTEAFF. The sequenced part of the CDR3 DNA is TGTGCCAGCAGAGACAGGGTGAACACTGAA.

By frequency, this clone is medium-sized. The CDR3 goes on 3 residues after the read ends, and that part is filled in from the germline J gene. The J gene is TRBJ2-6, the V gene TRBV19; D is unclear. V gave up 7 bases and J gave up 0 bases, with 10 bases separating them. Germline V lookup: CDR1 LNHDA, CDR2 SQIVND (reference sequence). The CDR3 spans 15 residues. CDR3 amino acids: CASILQNSGANVLTF. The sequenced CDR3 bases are TGTGCCAGTATTCTACAGAACTCTGGGGCCAACGTC.

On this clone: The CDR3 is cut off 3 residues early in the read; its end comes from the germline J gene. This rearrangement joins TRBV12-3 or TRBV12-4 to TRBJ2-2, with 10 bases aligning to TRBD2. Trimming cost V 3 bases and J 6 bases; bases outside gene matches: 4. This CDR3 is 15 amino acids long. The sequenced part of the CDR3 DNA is TGTGCCAGCAGTTTCCAGCGGGGGGGCTCCGGGGAG. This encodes CASSFQRGGSGE. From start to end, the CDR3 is CASSFQRGGSGELFF.

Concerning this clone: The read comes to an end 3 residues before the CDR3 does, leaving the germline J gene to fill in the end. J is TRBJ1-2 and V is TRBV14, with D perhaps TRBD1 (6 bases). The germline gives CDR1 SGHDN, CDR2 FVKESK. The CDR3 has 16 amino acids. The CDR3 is CASSRKGGAGTGIYTF. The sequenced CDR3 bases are TGTGCCAGCAGCCGCAAAGGAGGGGCCGGTACAGGGATA.

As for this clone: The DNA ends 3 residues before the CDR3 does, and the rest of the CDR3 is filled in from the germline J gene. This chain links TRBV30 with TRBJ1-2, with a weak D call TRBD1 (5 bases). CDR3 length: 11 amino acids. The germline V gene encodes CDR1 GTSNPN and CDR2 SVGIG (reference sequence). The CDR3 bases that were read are TGTGCCTGGAGTGCGGGGGGAGGC. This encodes CAWSAGGG. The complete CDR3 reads CAWSAGGGYTF.

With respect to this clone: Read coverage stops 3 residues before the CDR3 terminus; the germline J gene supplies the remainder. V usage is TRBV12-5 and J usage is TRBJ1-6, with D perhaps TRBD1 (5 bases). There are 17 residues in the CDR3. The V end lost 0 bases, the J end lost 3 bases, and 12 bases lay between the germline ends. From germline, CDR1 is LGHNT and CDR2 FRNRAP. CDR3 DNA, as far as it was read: TGTGCTAGTGGTTTGGTCCTGGCGGGGGTCTATAATTCACCC. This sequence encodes CASGLVLAGVYNSP. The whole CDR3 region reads CASGLVLAGVYNSPLHF.

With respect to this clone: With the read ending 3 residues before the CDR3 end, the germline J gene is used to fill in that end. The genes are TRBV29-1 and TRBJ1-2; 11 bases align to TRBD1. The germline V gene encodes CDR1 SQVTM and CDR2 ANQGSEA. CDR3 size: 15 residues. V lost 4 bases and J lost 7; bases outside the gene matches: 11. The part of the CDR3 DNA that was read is TGCAGCGTTGGGACAGGGGGCGTACGTGTCGTTGGC. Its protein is CSVGTGGVRVVG. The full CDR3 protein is CSVGTGGVRVVGYTF.

CDR3 bases read: TGTGCCAGCAGCGAGCTATCGGATACG. Translation gives CASSELSDT. The CDR3, in full, reads CASSELSDTQYF. The chain couples TRBV2 to TRBJ2-3; D unclear. The read gets to within 3 residues of the CDR3 end, and the germline J gene fills in the rest. V was cut by 6 bases and J by 6 bases, with 10 bases left in between. This CDR3 region has 12 residues. Germline lookup yields CDR1 SNHLY and CDR2 FYNNEI.